This note documents a single T cell receptor (beta chain) sequence. Its antigen is still unknown. The source of the sample is a study of cytomegalovirus exposure and HLA in healthy donors. The donors were part of the validation cohort of some 120 subjects. That cohort was separate from the first cohort, which comprised 666 subjects. Some clones are missing from TCRdb's copy, which holds only in-frame ones; the method was immunoSEQ multiplex PCR. This table has 95,000 to 150,000 clones, 85% to 90% appearing once. Points from the study as a whole: Subsequent analysis revealed that first-cohort TCR clusters tended to co-occur in the roughly 120 validation repertoires. Researchers counted 150 to 200 TCR beta chains as cytomegalovirus-associated. Most TCR sequences proved rare, with some public TCRs found in many donors.

The receptor was derived from a woman between 18 and 30 years old in good health and CMV-seronegative. Sample: PBMCs.

The CDR3 nucleotides are TGTGCCCCACGGACTAGGGGGTGGAATGAGCAGTTCTTC. Translated, it gives CAPRTRGWNEQFF. The V gene is TRBV2, the J gene TRBJ2-1; D perhaps matches TRBD2 (7 bases). Germline values: CDR1 SNHLY, CDR2 FYNNEI. V lost 11 bases, J lost 7 bases, and 18 bases lay in between. The CDR3 has 13 amino acids.